Below, one TCR beta chain is given with its context. Antigen unknown. V was clipped by 4 bases and J by 4 bases; unmatched bases: 3. This CDR3 contains 15 residues. Looked up from germline, CDR1 is KGHSH and CDR2 is LQKENI. These data originate in a study of T cell responses to AZD1222 COVID-19 vaccine. Study results and limitations: Unmutated variant regions are reportedly the target of nearly half of TCRs that are spike-specific. Repertoire collection took place solely once the T cell response had peaked. Spike as a whole was targeted by vaccine-associated CD4 TCRs, dominant at 160-218 and 743-854.

Profiled with immunoSEQ multiplex PCR; TCRdb holds only in-frame clones, not every one. The sample consists of around 180,000 clones, around 94% of them appearing once. Second-dose schedules of about 4 or about 12 weeks were combined. The material sequenced was peripheral blood, taken 28 days after the second AZD1222 dose. This chain joins TRBV18 and TRBJ1-4; TRBD1 matches at 10 bases. This sequence originates from an adult who received the AZD1222 COVID-19 vaccine. CDR3 sequence reads: CASSHDRGHNEKLFF. The CDR3 DNA reads TGTGCCAGCTCACACGACAGGGGGCATAATGAAAAACTGTTTTTT.